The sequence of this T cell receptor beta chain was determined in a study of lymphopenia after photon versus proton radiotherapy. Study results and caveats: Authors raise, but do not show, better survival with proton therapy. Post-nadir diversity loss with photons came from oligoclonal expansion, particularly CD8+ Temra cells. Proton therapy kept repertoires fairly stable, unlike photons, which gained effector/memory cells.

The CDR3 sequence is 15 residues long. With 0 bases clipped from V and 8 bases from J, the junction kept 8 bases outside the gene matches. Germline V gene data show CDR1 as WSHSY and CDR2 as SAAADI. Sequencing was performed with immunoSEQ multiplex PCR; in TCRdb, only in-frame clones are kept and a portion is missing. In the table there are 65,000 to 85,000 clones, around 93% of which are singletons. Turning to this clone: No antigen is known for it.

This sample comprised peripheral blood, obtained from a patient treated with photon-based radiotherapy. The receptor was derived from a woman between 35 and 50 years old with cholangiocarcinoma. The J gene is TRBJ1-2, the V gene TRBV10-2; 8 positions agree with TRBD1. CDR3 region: CASSESRARGHGYTF. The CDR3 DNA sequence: TGCGCCAGCAGTGAGTCGAGGGCCAGGGGGCACGGCTACACCTTC.